The 30 T cell receptor beta chains reported below all come from one sample, sequenced in a study of blood T cell repertoires in COVID-19. Produced via immunoSEQ multiplex PCR; TCRdb's table is partial and in-frame only. The table has over 250,000 clones, approximately 89% seen once. Sequenced: PBMCs or T cells enriched from blood (not recorded which). These receptors originate from a woman aged 55-69 years who had recovered from COVID-19.

CDR3 nucleotides: TGTGCCAGCAGTGAAGGGTGGGACAGTGACAATGAGCAGTTCTTC. This codes for CASSEGWDSDNEQFF. The chain uses TRBV25-1 and TRBJ2-1, with 7 bases identical to TRBD1. The V and J ends lost 2 bases and 5 bases, in that order; junction bases with no gene match: 6. CDR1 and CDR2 from the germline V gene are MGHDK and SYGVNS. The CDR3 sequence is 15 residues long.

This chain joins TRBV5-1 and TRBJ2-1; 14 bases match TRBD2. This CDR3 has 16 amino acids. Losses at the gene ends were 5 bases for V and 8 bases for J; bases not matched to a gene: 9. CDR1 and CDR2 (germline): SGHRS, YFSETQ. This chain's CDR3 is CASSLTGTSGGDEQFF. CDR3 sequence (DNA): TGCGCCAGCAGTTTAACCGGGACTAGCGGGGGCGATGAGCAGTTCTTC. The full variable domain, its missing parts supplied by reference TRBV5-1 and TRBJ2-1, is KAGVTQTPRYLIKTRGQQVTLSCSPISGHRSVSWYQQTPGQGLQFLFEYFSETQRNKGNFPGRFSGRQFSNSRSEMNVSTLELGDSALYLCASSLTGTSGGDEQFFGPGTRLTVL.

This clone was counted a single time. The V and J genes are TRBV7-8 and TRBJ1-4; 7 positions match TRBD1. The V gene's germline CDR1 is SGHVS and CDR2 FQNEAQ. The CDR3 extends over 15 amino acids. V lost 7 bases to trimming and J lost 7 bases; unmatched junction nucleotides: 12. The CDR3, as DNA: TGTGCCAGCACCCCGAGGACAGGAGCTGGTGAAAAACTGTTTTTT. Protein: CASTPRTGAGEKLFF.

V gene TRBV19 combines with J gene TRBJ1-2; D unresolved. Germline V lookup: CDR1 LNHDA, CDR2 SQIVND (reference sequence). The CDR3 runs to 18 residues. Between the trimmed V and J ends, which lost 7 bases and 0 bases, there was a span of 24 bases. In DNA form, the CDR3 reads TGTGCCAGTACTCCCGTCGGTGGGAGGGATCGTGCTAACTATGGCTACACCTTC. This encodes CASTPVGGRDRANYGYTF.

The chain recombines TRBV15 with TRBJ1-4; no clear D. Germline lookup yields CDR1 LNHNV and CDR2 YYDKDF (reference sequence). The CDR3 length is 14 residues. V was clipped by 1 base and J by 4 bases, with 7 bases between them. The CDR3 is CATSRGTNNEKLFF. In DNA form, the CDR3 reads TGTGCCACCAGCAGAGGAACAAATAATGAAAAACTGTTTTTT.

In this sample, this clone turned up once. V usage is TRBV7-6 and J usage is TRBJ1-4; 9 positions agree with TRBD1. Losses at the gene ends were 5 bases for V and 5 bases for J; bases not matched to a gene: 3. The germline gives CDR1 SGHVS, CDR2 FNYEAQ. This CDR3 has 14 residues. The CDR3 DNA reads TGTGCCAGCAGCCGAGGACAGGGGAATGAAAAACTGTTTTTT. Protein sequence: CASSRGQGNEKLFF. Combining the CDR3 with reference TRBV7-6 and TRBJ1-4 gives the whole variable domain GAGVSQSPRYKVTKRGQDVALRCDPISGHVSLYWYRQALGQGPEFLTYFNYEAQQDKSGLPNDRFSAERPEGSISTLTIQRTEQRDSAMYRCASSRGQGNEKLFFGSGTQLSVL.

This chain connects TRBV6-5 to TRBJ2-7; D might be TRBD1 (6 bases). V was cut by 2 bases and J by 0 bases, with 14 bases left in between. From germline, CDR1 is MNHEY and CDR2 SVGAGI. This CDR3 region has 16 residues. The CDR3 nucleotides read TGTGCCAGCAGTTACACCGCCGGGACATACTCCTACGAGCAGTACTTC. Translated, it gives CASSYTAGTYSYEQYF.

V is TRBV19 and J is TRBJ2-7, with 8 bases matching TRBD1. The J segment lost 6 bases and the V segment lost 7 bases, leaving 11 bases of the junction unmatched. Germline loops: CDR1 LNHDA, CDR2 SQIVND (reference sequence). The CDR3 covers 14 residues. In DNA form, the CDR3 reads TGTGCCAGTAAACTGGAGGCAGGGGGCCTCGAGCAGTACTTC. This translates into CASKLEAGGLEQYF.

The chain has TRBV11-2 and TRBJ2-5, with 8 bases aligning to TRBD1. Germline V gene lookup returns CDR1 SGHAT and CDR2 FQNNGV. V lost 5 bases and J lost 7; bases outside the gene matches: 9. This CDR3 has 14 amino acids. This chain's CDR3 is CASSLGQGLLTQYF. Written as DNA, the CDR3 is TGTGCCAGCAGCCTAGGACAGGGCCTGTTGACCCAGTACTTC.

The rearrangement joins TRBV4-1 to TRBJ2-1; the match to TRBD2 covers 7 bases. Per germline, CDR1 MGHRA and CDR2 YSYEKL. CDR3 length equals 16 residues. V trimming: 0 bases; J trimming: 7 bases; junction bases outside the gene matches: 9. CDR3 in DNA: TGCGCCAGCAGCCAAGACATTGCTAGCGGAGCGAATGAGCAGTTCTTC. Amino acids: CASSQDIASGANEQFF.

The chain employs TRBV9 and TRBJ2-5; no firm D call. Germline values: CDR1 SGDLS, CDR2 YYNGEE. This CDR3 is built from 13 residues. Trimming pared 2 bases from V and 5 bases from J, leaving 10 bases between. CDR3 amino acids: CASSVSVSETQYF. The CDR3 DNA sequence: TGTGCCAGCAGCGTTAGTGTCTCGGAGACCCAGTACTTC.

CDR3 residues: CASSPDRDVNEQFF. The CDR3 coding sequence is TGTGCCAGCAGTCCTGACAGGGATGTCAATGAGCAGTTCTTC. The chain recombines TRBV6-4 with TRBJ2-1; 7 bases map to TRBD1. From germline, CDR1 is MRHNA and CDR2 SNTAGT. V was pared by 5 bases and J by 6 bases, with 7 bases of the junction left unmatched. This CDR3 comprises 14 residues.

V is TRBV7-9 and J is TRBJ2-3; no clear D. V was trimmed by 1 base and J by 6 bases, leaving 11 bases between them. Germline V gene lookup returns CDR1 SEHNR and CDR2 FQNEAQ (reference sequence). The CDR3 is 14 amino acids. CDR3 sequence (DNA): TGTGCCAGCAGCTTAGAATTAGCTAGGGATACGCAGTATTTT. Protein: CASSLELARDTQYF.

The V and J genes are TRBV3-1 (or the pseudogene TRBV3-2) and TRBJ1-1; D not certain. Trimming stripped 4 bases from V and 1 base from J, with 10 bases between. The CDR3 extends over 14 amino acids. The germline V gene encodes CDR1 LGHDT and CDR2 YNNKEL (reference sequence). The CDR3 DNA is TGTGCCAGCAGCCTACGGGAGACGAACACTGAAGCTTTCTTT. Its protein product is CASSLRETNTEAFF.

The V call is TRBV28, the J call TRBJ1-2, with TRBD1 as a possible D gene (5 bases). In germline, CDR1 is MDHEN, CDR2 SYDVKM. There are 16 residues in the CDR3. The V and J ends lost 3 bases and 8 bases respectively, with 22 bases between them. Here the CDR3 DNA reads TGTGCCAGCAGTTTCCCTGGAGGGGTAGGAGCGAGGGGCTACACCTTC. This codes for CASSFPGGVGARGYTF.

This chain connects TRBV5-4 to TRBJ1-2; D unclear. The V gene lost 0 bases and the J gene lost 7 bases, with 13 bases spanning the gap. Germline CDR1 and CDR2: SGHNT and YYREEE (reference sequence). The CDR3 has 14 amino acids. CDR3 loop: CASSLAGVEGGYTF. DNA of the CDR3: TGTGCCAGCAGCTTGGCCGGCGTGGAGGGTGGCTACACCTTC.

J is TRBJ2-1 and V is TRBV24-1; 8 bases align to TRBD1. Per the germline V gene, CDR1 is KGHDR and CDR2 is SFDVKD. After removal of 4 bases from V and 4 bases from J, the junction contained 5 bases not matched to a gene. This CDR3 has 15 residues. CDR3 coding DNA: TGTGCCACCAGTGACCTTCGGACAGGGTACAATGAGCAGTTCTTC. Translated, it gives CATSDLRTGYNEQFF.

The J gene is TRBJ2-7, the V gene TRBV30; the match to TRBD1 covers 8 bases. CDR1 is GTSNPN and CDR2 is SVGIG in the germline V gene (reference sequence). Trimming at V came to 0 bases and at J to 7 bases, leaving 14 bases not matched to a gene. This CDR3 contains 16 residues. CDR3 nucleotide sequence: TGTGCCTGGAGTGTACGCTGGACAGGGCAGTCTACGGAGCAGTACTTC. It is translated as CAWSVRWTGQSTEQYF.

This clone came up a few times. The chain combines TRBV29-1 with TRBJ2-5; 12 nucleotides match TRBD2. This CDR3 is built from 13 residues. Germline-derived CDR1 and CDR2 are SQVTM and ANQGSEA. The ends lost 6 bases at V and 5 bases at J; junction bases unmatched: 4. The CDR3 DNA follows: TGCAGCGTGATGACTAGCGGGAGCGAGACCCAGTACTTC. It encodes CSVMTSGSETQYF.

This clone was seen once. J is TRBJ1-2 and V is TRBV7-2; D is unclear. There are 15 residues in the CDR3. Germline V gene lookup returns CDR1 SGHTA and CDR2 FQGNSA. Trimming removed 2 bases at V and 0 bases at J, with 10 bases between. The CDR3 loop is CASSLFPGTNYGYTF. In DNA form, the CDR3 reads TGTGCCAGCAGCTTATTCCCAGGAACTAACTATGGCTACACCTTC.

The DNA of the CDR3 is TGTGCCAGCAGCTTGGGACAGGATTTAGAGCAGTACTTC. Translation: CASSLGQDLEQYF. The chain has TRBV5-5 and TRBJ2-7; D may be TRBD1 (6 bases). Germline V gives CDR1 SGHKS, CDR2 YYEKEE (reference sequence). V was clipped by 0 bases and J by 7 bases, with 11 bases between them. The CDR3 has 13 amino acids.

The chain links TRBV29-1 to TRBJ2-7, with D maybe TRBD2 (6 bases). With 7 bases removed from V and 6 bases from J, the gap between germline ends came to 28 bases. CDR1 is SQVTM, CDR2 ANQGSEA, per germline. This CDR3 contains 16 residues. CDR3 protein: CSAHIRRGLVISEQYF. CDR3 DNA sequence: TGCAGCGCTCACATCAGGCGGGGACTTGTTATTAGCGAGCAGTACTTC.

This clone was counted between two and nine times. This chain uses TRBV24-1 with TRBJ2-2; the D gene is possibly TRBD2 (6 bases). V shed 3 bases and J shed 8 bases, with 15 bases lying between them. There are 15 residues in the CDR3. Germline V gives CDR1 KGHDR, CDR2 SFDVKD. CDR3 sequence reads: CATSDPHRGTGELFF. The CDR3 DNA reads TGTGCCACCAGTGATCCCCATCGGGGGACTGGGGAGCTGTTTTTT.

This clone was seen only a few times. V is TRBV27 and J is TRBJ1-2; the match to TRBD1 covers 9 bases. The CDR3 contains 12 residues. Germline V CDR1 and CDR2: MNHEY, SMNVEV (reference sequence). J was trimmed by 7 bases and V by 8 bases; bases with no gene match: 5. The CDR3 region has the DNA TGTGCCAGCTCTACAGGGGGCGTTGGCTACACCTTC. It encodes CASSTGGVGYTF.

The chain recombines TRBV11-2 with TRBJ2-1, with D possibly being TRBD1 (5 bases). Germline loops: CDR1 SGHAT, CDR2 FQNNGV. With 5 bases removed from V and 5 bases from J, the gap between germline ends came to 13 bases. The CDR3 sequence is 14 residues long. The CDR3 bases are TGTGCCAGCAGCGTGATACCCAGGGACAATGAGCAGTTCTTC. It encodes CASSVIPRDNEQFF.

V and J are TRBV19 and TRBJ2-7; 7 positions agree with TRBD2. Looked up from germline, CDR1 is LNHDA and CDR2 is SQIVND (reference sequence). With 5 bases clipped from V and 3 bases from J, the junction kept 4 bases outside the gene matches. CDR3 size: 13 residues. The DNA of the CDR3 is TGTGCCAGTAGTTACGGGACTATCTACGAGCAGTACTTC. Amino acid sequence: CASSYGTIYEQYF.

This chain joins TRBV3-1 (or the pseudogene TRBV3-2) and TRBJ2-3, with D possibly matching TRBD2 (7 bases). Germline V gene data show CDR1 as LGHDT and CDR2 as YNNKEL (reference sequence). The CDR3 contains 16 residues. The ends were cut back, 3 bases at V and 4 bases at J, with 17 bases in the middle. The CDR3 DNA follows: TGTGCCAGCAGCCACAGGTTTTCGGGGGGCGCAGATACGCAGTATTTT. Encoded protein: CASSHRFSGGADTQYF.

This clone occurred a few times. This rearrangement joins TRBV14 to TRBJ2-1; 9 nucleotides agree with TRBD2. The CDR3 totals 18 residues. The V gene end was trimmed by 4 bases and the J gene end by 4 bases; junction bases not matched to a gene: 14. CDR1 and CDR2 (germline): SGHDN, FVKESK. CDR3 DNA sequence: TGTGCCAGCAGCCTGCGCTGGTCTGCGGGGGGGATGTACAATGAGCAGTTCTTC. Protein: CASSLRWSAGGMYNEQFF.

This chain joins TRBV19 and TRBJ1-4; 7 nucleotides align to TRBD1. V gave up 1 base and J gave up 12 bases; unmatched junction bases: 5. Germline V gene data show CDR1 as LNHDA and CDR2 as SQIVND (reference sequence). The length of the CDR3 is 13 residues. CDR3 nucleotides: TGTGCCAGTAGTATAGGTATTCAGGGGGAACTGTTTTTT. It encodes CASSIGIQGELFF.

The chain has TRBV5-1 and TRBJ1-2, with TRBD1 as a possible D gene (6 bases). The CDR3 runs to 13 residues. CDR1 and CDR2 (germline): SGHRS, YFSETQ. V lost 3 bases to trimming and J lost 4 bases, with 10 bases between them. The CDR3 spells CASSSDRPYGYTF. Here the CDR3 DNA reads TGCGCCAGCAGCTCGGACAGACCCTATGGCTACACCTTC.